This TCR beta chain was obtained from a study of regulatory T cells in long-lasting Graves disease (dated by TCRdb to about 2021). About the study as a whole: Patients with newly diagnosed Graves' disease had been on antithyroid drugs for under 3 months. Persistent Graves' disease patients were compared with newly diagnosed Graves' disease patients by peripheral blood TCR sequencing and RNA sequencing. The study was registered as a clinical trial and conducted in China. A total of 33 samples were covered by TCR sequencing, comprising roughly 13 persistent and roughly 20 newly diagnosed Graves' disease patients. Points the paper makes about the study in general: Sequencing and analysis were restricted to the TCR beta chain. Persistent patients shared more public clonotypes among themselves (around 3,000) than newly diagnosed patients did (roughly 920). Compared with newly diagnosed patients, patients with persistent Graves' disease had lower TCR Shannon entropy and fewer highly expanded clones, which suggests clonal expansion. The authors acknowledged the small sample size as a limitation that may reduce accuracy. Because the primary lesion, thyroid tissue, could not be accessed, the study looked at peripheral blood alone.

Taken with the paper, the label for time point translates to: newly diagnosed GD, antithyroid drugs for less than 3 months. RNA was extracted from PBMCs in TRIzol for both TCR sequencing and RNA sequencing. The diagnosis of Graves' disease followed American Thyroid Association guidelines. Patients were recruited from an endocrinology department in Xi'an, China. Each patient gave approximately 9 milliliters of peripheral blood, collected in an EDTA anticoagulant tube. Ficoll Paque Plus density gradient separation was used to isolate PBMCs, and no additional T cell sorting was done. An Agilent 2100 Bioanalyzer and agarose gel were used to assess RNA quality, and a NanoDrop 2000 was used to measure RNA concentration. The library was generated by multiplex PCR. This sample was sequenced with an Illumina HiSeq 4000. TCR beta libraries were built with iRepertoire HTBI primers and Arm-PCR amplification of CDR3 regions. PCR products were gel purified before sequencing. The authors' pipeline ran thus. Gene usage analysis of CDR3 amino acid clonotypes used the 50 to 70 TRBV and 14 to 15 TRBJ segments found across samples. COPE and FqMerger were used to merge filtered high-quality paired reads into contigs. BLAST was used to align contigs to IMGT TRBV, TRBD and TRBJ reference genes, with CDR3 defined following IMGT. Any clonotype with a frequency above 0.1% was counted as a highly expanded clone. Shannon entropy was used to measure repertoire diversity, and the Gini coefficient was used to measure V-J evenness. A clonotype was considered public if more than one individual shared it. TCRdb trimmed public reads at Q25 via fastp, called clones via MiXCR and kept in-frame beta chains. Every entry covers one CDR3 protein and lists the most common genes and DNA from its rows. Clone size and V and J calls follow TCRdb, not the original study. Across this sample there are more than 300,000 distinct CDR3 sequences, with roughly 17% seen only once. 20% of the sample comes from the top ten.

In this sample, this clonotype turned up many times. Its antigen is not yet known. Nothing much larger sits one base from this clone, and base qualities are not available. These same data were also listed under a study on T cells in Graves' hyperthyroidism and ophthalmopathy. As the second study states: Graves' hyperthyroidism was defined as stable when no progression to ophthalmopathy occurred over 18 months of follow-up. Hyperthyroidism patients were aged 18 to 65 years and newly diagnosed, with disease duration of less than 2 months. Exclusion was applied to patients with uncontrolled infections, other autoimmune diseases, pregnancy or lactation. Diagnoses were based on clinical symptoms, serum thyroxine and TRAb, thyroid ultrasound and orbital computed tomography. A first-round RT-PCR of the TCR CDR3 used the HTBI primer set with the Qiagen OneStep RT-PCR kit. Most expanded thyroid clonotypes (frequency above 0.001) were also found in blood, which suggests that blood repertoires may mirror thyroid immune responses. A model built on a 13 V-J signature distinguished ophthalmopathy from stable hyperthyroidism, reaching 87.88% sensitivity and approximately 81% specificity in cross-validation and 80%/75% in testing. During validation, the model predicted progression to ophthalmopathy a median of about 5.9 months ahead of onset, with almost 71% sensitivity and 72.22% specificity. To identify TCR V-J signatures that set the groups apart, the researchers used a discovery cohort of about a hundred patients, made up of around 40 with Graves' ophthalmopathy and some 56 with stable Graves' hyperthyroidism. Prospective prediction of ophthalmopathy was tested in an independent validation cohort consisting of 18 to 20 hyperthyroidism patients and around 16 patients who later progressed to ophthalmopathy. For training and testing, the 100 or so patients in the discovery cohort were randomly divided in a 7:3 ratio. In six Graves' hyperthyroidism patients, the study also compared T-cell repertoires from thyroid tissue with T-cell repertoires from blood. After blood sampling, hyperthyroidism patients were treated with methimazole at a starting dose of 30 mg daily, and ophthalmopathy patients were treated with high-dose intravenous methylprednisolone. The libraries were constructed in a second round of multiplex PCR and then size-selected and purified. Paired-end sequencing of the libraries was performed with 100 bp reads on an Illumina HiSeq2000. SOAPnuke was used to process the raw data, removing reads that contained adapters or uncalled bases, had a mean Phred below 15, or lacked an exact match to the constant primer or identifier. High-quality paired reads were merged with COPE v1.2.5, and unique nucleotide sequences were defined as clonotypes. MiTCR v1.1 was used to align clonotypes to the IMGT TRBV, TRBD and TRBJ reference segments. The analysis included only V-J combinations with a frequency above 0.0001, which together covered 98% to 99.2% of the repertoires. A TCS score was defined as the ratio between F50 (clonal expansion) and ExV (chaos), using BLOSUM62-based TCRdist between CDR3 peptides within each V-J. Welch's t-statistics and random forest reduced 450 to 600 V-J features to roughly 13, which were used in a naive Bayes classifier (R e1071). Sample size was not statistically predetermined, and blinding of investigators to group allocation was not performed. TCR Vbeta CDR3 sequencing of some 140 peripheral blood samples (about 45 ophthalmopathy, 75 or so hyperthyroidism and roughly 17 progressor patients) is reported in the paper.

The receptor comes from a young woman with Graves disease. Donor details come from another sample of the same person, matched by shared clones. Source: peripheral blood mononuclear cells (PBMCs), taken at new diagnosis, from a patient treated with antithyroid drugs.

In nucleotides, the sequence is TGTGCCAGCAGTGGAAACCTGAGGTACGAGCAGTACTTC. This encodes CASSGNLRYEQYF. This chain is built from TRBV6-1 and TRBJ2-7; no D gene is confidently identified. The V end loses 4 bases and the J end loses 4 bases, and a stretch of 11 bases separates them. From the cysteine up to the phenylalanine, the CDR3 has a length of 13 residues. CDR3 DNA only is kept here, 39 bases in frame from base 1. Sequences MNHNS (CDR1) and SASEGT (CDR2) are obtained from the germline V gene.